This T cell receptor beta chain originates from a study of T-cell memory formation after mild COVID-19. The CDR3 runs to 16 residues. The germline V and J ends were trimmed by 3 bases and 2 bases, with 16 bases remaining between them. CDR1 and CDR2 from the germline V gene are MGHRA and YSYEKL. The sample holds a few counts of this clonotype. What it binds is unknown. TCRdb called the 5' RACE reads again in MiXCR, with one record for every CDR3 protein. Of a few hundred thousand distinct CDR3 sequences detected, 20% to 25% appear once; the ten largest clones hold 21%. Study-level points and caveats: Mostly located in CM and EM were contracting CD4+ clones, with contracting CD8+ clones located in EMRA. Day 37-peaking second-wave clones had unconfirmed SARS-CoV-2 specificity.

The TCR was taken from a man aged 18-30 years who had mild COVID-19 (a few samples of this study predate the infection). Cell type and time point are not known. Specimen: PBMCs or a T cell subset sorted from them (not recorded which). The chain combines TRBV4-1 with TRBJ1-1; D is ambiguous. DNA of the CDR3: TGCGCCAGCAGCCATCCTCGGACGTCTCCTAACACTGAAGCTTTCTTT. Amino acids: CASSHPRTSPNTEAFF.